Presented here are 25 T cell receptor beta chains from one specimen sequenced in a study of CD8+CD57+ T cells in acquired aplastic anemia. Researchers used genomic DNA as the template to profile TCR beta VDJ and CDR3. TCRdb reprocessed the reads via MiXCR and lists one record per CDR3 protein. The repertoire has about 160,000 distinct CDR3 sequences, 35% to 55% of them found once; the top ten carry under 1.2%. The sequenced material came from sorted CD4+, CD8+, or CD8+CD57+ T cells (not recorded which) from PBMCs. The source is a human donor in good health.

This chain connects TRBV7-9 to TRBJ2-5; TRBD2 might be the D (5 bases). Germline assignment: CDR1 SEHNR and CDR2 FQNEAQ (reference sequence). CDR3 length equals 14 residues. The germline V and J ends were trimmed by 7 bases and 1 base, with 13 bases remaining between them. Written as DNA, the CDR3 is TGTGCCAGCACCAAGACTACTTCCCAAGAGACCCAGTACTTC. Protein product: CASTKTTSQETQYF.

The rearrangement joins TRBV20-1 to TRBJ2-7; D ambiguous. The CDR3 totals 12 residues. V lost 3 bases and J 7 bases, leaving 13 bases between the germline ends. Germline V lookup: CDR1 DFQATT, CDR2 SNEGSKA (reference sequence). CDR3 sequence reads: CSASPFPREQYF. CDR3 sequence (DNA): TGCAGTGCTAGCCCTTTCCCTCGTGAGCAGTACTTC.

The CDR3 DNA is TGTGCCAGCAGTGAAGCCGAGACAGGGGGCTACGAGCAGTACTTC. It yields the protein CASSEAETGGYEQYF. The chain has TRBV6-1 and TRBJ2-7, with TRBD1 identical over 9 bases. The CDR3 contains 15 residues. Per the germline V gene, CDR1 is MNHNS and CDR2 is SASEGT. V shed 0 bases, J shed 3 bases, and the junction held 3 bases outside the gene matches.

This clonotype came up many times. The CDR3 DNA sequence: TGCGCCAGCAGCCAAGCCCCCCCCGACACCATATATTTT. Translating gives CASSQAPPDTIYF. The chain employs TRBV4-3 and TRBJ1-3, with D unclear. CDR1 and CDR2 from the germline V gene are LGHNA and YSLEER. The V end lost 1 base, the J end lost 8 bases, and 9 bases lay between the germline ends. The CDR3 runs 13 residues.

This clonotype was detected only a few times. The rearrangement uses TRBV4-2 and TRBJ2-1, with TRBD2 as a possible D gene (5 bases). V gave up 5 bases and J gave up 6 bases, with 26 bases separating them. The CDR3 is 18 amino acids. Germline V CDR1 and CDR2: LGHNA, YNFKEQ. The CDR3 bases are TGTGCCAGCAGCGGACGGTTAATGGGTACCGAACGGGGCAATGAGCAGTTCTTC. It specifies CASSGRLMGTERGNEQFF.

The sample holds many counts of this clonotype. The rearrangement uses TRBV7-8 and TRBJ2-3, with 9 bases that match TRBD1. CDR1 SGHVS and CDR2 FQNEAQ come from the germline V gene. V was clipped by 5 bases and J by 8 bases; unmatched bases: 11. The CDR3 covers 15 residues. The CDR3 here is CASSGRTGDKATQYF. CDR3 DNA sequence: TGTGCCAGCAGCGGCCGGACAGGGGACAAAGCTACGCAGTATTTT.

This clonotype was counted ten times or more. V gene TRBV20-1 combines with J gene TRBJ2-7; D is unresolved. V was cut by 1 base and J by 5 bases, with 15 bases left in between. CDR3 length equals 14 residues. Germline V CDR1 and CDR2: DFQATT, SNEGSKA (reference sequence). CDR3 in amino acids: CSARVSSSLDEQYF. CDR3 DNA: TGCAGTGCTAGAGTTAGCAGTTCGTTAGACGAGCAGTACTTC.

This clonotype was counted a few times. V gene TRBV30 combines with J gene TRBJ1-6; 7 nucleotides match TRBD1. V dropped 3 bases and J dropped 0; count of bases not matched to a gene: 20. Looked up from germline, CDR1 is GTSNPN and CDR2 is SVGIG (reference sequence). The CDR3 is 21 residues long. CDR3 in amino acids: CAWRIPLRDRKLSSYNSPLHF. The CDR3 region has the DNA TGTGCCTGGAGAATCCCGCTCCGGGACAGAAAACTAAGCTCCTATAATTCACCCCTCCACTTT. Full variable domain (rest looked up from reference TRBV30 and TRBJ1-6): SQTIHQWPATLVQPVGSPLSLECTVEGTSNPNLYWYRQAAGRGLQLLFYSVGIGQISSEVPQNLSASRPQDRQFILSSKKLLLSDSGFYLCAWRIPLRDRKLSSYNSPLHFGNGTRLTVT.

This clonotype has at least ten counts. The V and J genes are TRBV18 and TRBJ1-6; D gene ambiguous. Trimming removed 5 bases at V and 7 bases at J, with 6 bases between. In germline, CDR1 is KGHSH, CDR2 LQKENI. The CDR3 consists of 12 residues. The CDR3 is CASSGSNSPLHF. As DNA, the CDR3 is TGTGCCAGCTCAGGATCGAATTCACCCCTCCACTTT.

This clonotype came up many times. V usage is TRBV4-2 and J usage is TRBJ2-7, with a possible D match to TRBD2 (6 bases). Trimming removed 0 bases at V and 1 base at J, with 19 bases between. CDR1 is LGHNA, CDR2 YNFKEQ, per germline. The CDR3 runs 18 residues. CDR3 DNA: TGTGCCAGCAGCCAAGAAGTGCGGGGAGCCCCCTCATCCTACGAGCAGTACTTC. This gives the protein CASSQEVRGAPSSYEQYF.

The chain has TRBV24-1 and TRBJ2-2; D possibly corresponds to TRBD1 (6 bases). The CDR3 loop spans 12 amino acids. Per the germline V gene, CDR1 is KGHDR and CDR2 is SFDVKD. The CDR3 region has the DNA TGTGCTCCAGTTAGGGGGACCGGGGAGCTGTTTTTT. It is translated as CAPVRGTGELFF.

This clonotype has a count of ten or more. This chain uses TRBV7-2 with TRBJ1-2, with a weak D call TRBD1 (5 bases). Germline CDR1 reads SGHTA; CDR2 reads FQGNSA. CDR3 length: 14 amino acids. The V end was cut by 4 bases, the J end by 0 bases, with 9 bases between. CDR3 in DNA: TGTGCCAGCAGCTCCGGGGCAGCTAACTATGGCTACACCTTC. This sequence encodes CASSSGAANYGYTF.

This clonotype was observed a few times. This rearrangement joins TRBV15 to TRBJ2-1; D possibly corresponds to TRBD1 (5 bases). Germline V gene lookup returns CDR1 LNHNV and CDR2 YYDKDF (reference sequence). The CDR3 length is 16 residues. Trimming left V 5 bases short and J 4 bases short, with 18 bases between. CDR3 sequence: CATSVGQGDGYNEQFF. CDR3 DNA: TGTGCCACCAGCGTAGGACAAGGGGATGGGTACAATGAGCAGTTCTTC.

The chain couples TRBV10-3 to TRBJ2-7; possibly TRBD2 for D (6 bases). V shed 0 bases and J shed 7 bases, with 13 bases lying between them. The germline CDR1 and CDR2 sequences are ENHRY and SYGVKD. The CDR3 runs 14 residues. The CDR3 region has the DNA TGTGCCATCAGTGAGTCAGCTGATGGGGGGGAGCAGTACTTC. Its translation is CAISESADGGEQYF.

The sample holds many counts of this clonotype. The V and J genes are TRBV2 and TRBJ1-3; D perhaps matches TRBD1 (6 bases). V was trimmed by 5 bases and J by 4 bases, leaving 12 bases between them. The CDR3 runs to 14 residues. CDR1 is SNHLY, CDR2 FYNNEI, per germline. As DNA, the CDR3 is TGTGCCAGCAGTCCTCAGGGGATGGGAAACACCATATATTTT. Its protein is CASSPQGMGNTIYF.

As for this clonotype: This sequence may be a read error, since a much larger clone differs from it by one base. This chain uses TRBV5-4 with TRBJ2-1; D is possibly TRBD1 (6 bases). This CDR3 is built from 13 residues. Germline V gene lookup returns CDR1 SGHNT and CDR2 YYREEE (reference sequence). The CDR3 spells CASSLGAENERFF. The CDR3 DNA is TGTGCCAGCAGTCTGGGGGCTGAGAATGAGCGGTTCTTC.

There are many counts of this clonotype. CDR3 in DNA: TGTGCCAGCAGCCTACTGACAGGTTCCTACGAGCAGTACTTC. Amino acid sequence: CASSLLTGSYEQYF. This rearrangement joins TRBV7-9 to TRBJ2-7; D possibly corresponds to TRBD1 (6 bases). Germline values: CDR1 SEHNR, CDR2 FQNEAQ (reference sequence). The CDR3 covers 14 residues. V was shortened by 5 bases and J by 1 base, with 12 bases between the two germline ends.

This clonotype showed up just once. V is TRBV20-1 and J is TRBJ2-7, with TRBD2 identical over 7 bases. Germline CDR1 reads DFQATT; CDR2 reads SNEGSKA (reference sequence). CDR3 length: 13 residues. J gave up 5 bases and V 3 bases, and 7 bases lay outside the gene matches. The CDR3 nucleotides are TGCAGTGCTAGGAATCTAGCGGAGAACGAGCAGTACTTC. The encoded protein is CSARNLAENEQYF.

The CDR3 nucleotides read TGCGCCAGCAGCTTGGGCCAGAGCGGGGCCGGGGAGCTGTTTTTT. Translated, it gives CASSLGQSGAGELFF. The chain carries TRBV5-1 and TRBJ2-2, with TRBD2 matching 7 bases. The CDR3 extends over 15 amino acids. CDR1 and CDR2 from the germline V gene are SGHRS and YFSETQ. Trimming removed 0 bases from V and 6 bases from J; junction bases left unmatched: 5.

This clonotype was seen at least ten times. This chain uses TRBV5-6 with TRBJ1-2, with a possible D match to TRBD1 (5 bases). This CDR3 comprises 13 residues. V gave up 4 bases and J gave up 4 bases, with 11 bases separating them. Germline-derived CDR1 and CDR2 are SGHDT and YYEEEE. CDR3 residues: CASSPDTSYGYTF. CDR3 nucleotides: TGTGCCAGCAGCCCGGACACGAGCTATGGCTACACCTTC.

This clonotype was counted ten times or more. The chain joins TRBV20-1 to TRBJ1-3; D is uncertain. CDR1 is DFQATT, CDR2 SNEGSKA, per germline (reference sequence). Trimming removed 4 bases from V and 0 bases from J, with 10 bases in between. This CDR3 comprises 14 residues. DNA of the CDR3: TGCAGTGCTACCGAACTCGTCTCTGGAAACACCATATATTTT. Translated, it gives CSATELVSGNTIYF.

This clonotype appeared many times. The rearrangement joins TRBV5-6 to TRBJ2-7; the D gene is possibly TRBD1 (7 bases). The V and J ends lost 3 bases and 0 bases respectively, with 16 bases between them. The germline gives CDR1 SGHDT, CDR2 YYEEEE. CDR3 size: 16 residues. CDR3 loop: CASSSKQGRSSYEQYF. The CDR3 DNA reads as TGTGCCAGCAGCTCGAAACAGGGGAGGAGCTCCTACGAGCAGTACTTC.

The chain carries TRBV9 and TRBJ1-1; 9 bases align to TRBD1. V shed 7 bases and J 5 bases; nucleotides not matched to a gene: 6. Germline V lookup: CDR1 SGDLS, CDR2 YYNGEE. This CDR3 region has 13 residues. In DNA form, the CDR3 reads TGTGCCAGCGGGGACAGGGCGGGGACTGAAGCTTTCTTT. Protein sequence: CASGDRAGTEAFF.

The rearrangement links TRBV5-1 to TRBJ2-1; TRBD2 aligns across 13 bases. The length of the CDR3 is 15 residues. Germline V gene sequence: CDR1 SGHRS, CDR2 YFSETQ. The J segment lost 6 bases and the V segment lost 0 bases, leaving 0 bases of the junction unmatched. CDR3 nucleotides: TGCGCCAGCAGCTTGGGACTAGCGGGAGGCAATGAGCAGTTCTTC. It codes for CASSLGLAGGNEQFF.

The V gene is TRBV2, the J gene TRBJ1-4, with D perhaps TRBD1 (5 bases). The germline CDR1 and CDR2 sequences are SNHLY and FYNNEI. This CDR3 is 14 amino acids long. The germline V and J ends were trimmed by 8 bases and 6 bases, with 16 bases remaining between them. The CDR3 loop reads CASAFGTAHEKLFF. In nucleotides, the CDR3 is TGTGCCAGCGCTTTCGGGACTGCACATGAAAAACTGTTTTTT.